This TCR beta chain originates from a study of OX40 agonist ivuxolimab in advanced cancers. Broader study findings: At 0.1 to 3.0 mg/kg and by week 6, CD4+ and CD8+ T cells in the blood had expanded clonally. The work left the antigen specificity of expanded peripheral T cells undetermined.

Autoimmune disease history or systemic immunosuppression led to patients being barred. Germline lookup yields CDR1 SGHTA and CDR2 FQGNSA. The CDR3 extends over 15 amino acids. V lost 1 base, J lost 7 bases, and 2 bases stayed unmatched. Comment on this clone: Antigen: not known.

Measured with immunoSEQ multiplex PCR; TCRdb has only the in-frame clones, and not every one. Of some 86,000 clones listed, approximately 85% were seen once; the top ten hold 3% to 4.5%. The TCR was taken from an adult with an advanced solid tumor such as melanoma, head and neck, liver or kidney cancer. V usage is TRBV7-2 and J usage is TRBJ2-7; the match to TRBD2 covers 15 bases. The sequencing here drew on CD4+ or CD8+ T cells sorted from blood, taken in a trial of the OX40 agonist ivuxolimab. The CDR3 protein is CASSLGTSGRGEQYF. The CDR3 region has the DNA TGTGCCAGCAGCTTAGGGACTAGCGGGAGGGGAGAGCAGTACTTC.